These 12 T cell receptor beta chains originate from one sample sequenced in a study of CD8 T cells in ankylosing spondylitis (TCRdb year 2017). Receptor amplification or capture employed 5' RACE. The data were produced on an Illumina HiSeq 2500. TCRdb itself trimmed the public reads at Q25 with fastp, ran MiXCR and retained productive beta chains. Rows with one shared CDR3 protein collapse into an entry with the most common genes and DNA. Here the sample has under 550,000 distinct CDR3 sequences; 25% to 30% occur a single time. The biggest ten clones account for about 0.92% of the sample. For these TCRs, the target antigens are not known. What the work shows at the level of the full study, not this receptor alone: A TCR beta motif made up of several highly homologous amino acid variants appeared to be characteristic of blood from ankylosing spondylitis patients.

Sequenced material: blood, either unsorted or a sorted T cell fraction (not recorded which). These receptors were taken from a male donor with ankylosing spondylitis.

The chain links TRBV5-1 to TRBJ1-4; D perhaps matches TRBD1 (5 bases). Germline V gene sequence: CDR1 SGHRS, CDR2 YFSETQ. This CDR3 region has 19 residues. The V end lost 1 base, the J end lost 5 bases, and 24 bases lay between the germline ends. In DNA, the CDR3 is TGCGCCAGCAGCTTGATCTCGAATCTCCCGGGACGGATAAATGAAAAACTGTTTTTT. It codes for CASSLISNLPGRINEKLFF.

This clonotype appeared a few times. In DNA, the CDR3 is TGTGCCAGCAGTGGACAGGGGGTCTCAGATACGCAGTATTTT. It yields the protein CASSGQGVSDTQYF. The chain recombines TRBV4-2 with TRBJ2-3; the match to TRBD1 covers 10 bases. Germline V gene data show CDR1 as LGHNA and CDR2 as YNFKEQ. V trimming: 6 bases; J trimming: 4 bases; junction bases outside the gene matches: 4. There are 14 residues in the CDR3.

The V and J genes are TRBV11-2 and TRBJ1-2; D ambiguous. CDR1 SGHAT and CDR2 FQNNGV come from the germline V gene. V lost 3 bases, J lost 10 bases, and 12 bases lay in between. CDR3 length: 12 residues. This CDR3 reads CASSFALGPYTF. The CDR3 nucleotides read TGTGCCAGCAGCTTTGCCCTGGGCCCCTACACCTTC.

The table lists this clonotype with a few counts. This rearrangement joins TRBV30 to TRBJ2-2, with a tentative D call TRBD1 (5 bases). CDR1 is GTSNPN, CDR2 SVGIG, per germline (reference sequence). V lost 2 bases, J lost 3 bases, and 7 bases lay in between. The CDR3 covers 13 residues. CDR3 amino acids: CAWSQGYTGELFF. CDR3 nucleotide sequence: TGTGCCTGGAGTCAGGGTTACACCGGGGAGCTGTTTTTT.

This clonotype was seen only a few times. V is TRBV6-1 and J is TRBJ1-2, with D perhaps TRBD1 (6 bases). Trimming left V 6 bases short and J 4 bases short, with 15 bases between. Germline lookup yields CDR1 MNHNS and CDR2 SASEGT. The CDR3 contains 14 residues. As DNA, the CDR3 is TGTGCCAGCAGCCCAGGGGCGGCGGGCTATGGCTACACCTTC. Protein sequence: CASSPGAAGYGYTF.

This clonotype turned up a few times. The J gene is TRBJ2-1, the V gene TRBV5-6, with 8 positions matching TRBD1. With 4 bases clipped from V and 4 bases from J, the junction kept 4 bases outside the gene matches. Germline lookup yields CDR1 SGHDT and CDR2 YYEEEE. The CDR3 has 14 amino acids. CDR3 sequence (DNA): TGTGCCAGCAGCGGGAGGACAGGGTACAATGAGCAGTTCTTC. This sequence encodes CASSGRTGYNEQFF.

This clonotype has at least ten counts. The V and J genes are TRBV12-3 or TRBV12-4 and TRBJ2-2; tentatively, D is TRBD1 (6 bases). Trimming took 1 base from V and 5 from J, leaving 14 bases between them. The CDR3 extends over 16 amino acids. The CDR3 loop is CASSLGGRRETGELFF. The CDR3 bases are TGTGCCAGCAGTTTAGGGGGGCGCCGGGAAACCGGGGAGCTGTTTTTT.

V usage is TRBV6-2 or TRBV6-3 and J usage is TRBJ2-3; 12 bases agree with TRBD2. The CDR3 runs 14 residues. Germline V gene sequence: CDR1 MNHEY, CDR2 SVGEGT. Unmatched junction bases numbered 8, after V lost 10 bases and J lost 6 bases. In DNA, the CDR3 is TGTGCCACCAGACTAGCGGGGGCTGGGGATACGCAGTATTTT. Amino acids: CATRLAGAGDTQYF.

CDR3 region: CASSPGGVLYEQYV. As DNA, the CDR3 is TGTGCCAGCAGCCCCGGGGGGGTCCTGTACGAGCAGTACGTC. The chain combines TRBV7-9 with TRBJ2-7; TRBD2 matches 8 bases. The CDR3 sequence is 14 residues long. From germline, CDR1 is SEHNR and CDR2 FQNEAQ (reference sequence). V was pared by 5 bases and J by 4 bases, with 7 bases of the junction left unmatched.

The chain uses TRBV7-9 and TRBJ2-5; D call uncertain. The V gene lost 1 base and the J gene lost 6 bases, with 9 bases spanning the gap. Germline V gene data show CDR1 as SEHNR and CDR2 as FQNEAQ (reference sequence). The CDR3 is made up of 13 amino acids. CDR3 protein: CASSLGLEKTQYF. As DNA, the CDR3 is TGTGCCAGCAGCTTAGGCCTAGAAAAGACCCAGTACTTC. The variable domain in full, completed from reference TRBV7-9 and TRBJ2-5, reads DTGVSQNPRHKITKRGQNVTFRCDPISEHNRLYWYRQTLGQGPEFLTYFQNEAQLEKSRLLSDRFSAERPKGSFSTLEIQRTEQGDSAMYLCASSLGLEKTQYFGPGTRLLVL.

The rearrangement uses TRBV24-1 and TRBJ2-1; 8 bases line up with TRBD2. The V gene's germline CDR1 is KGHDR and CDR2 SFDVKD. This CDR3 is built from 17 residues. Trimming removed 4 bases from V and 9 bases from J; junction bases left unmatched: 16. The CDR3 DNA reads as TGTGCCACCAGTGACCAACCGGGACTAGGTTCCTTGGGTGAGCAGTTCTTC. Its translation is CATSDQPGLGSLGEQFF.

This clonotype came up a few times. The chain employs TRBV5-1 and TRBJ2-7; 9 nucleotides line up with TRBD1. Losses at the gene ends were 4 bases for V and 1 base for J; bases not matched to a gene: 9. Germline V gene lookup returns CDR1 SGHRS and CDR2 YFSETQ. The CDR3 length is 16 residues. The CDR3 spells CASSRRWTGVSYEQYV. The CDR3 nucleotides read TGCGCCAGCAGCCGCCGCTGGACAGGGGTGTCCTACGAGCAGTACGTC.